This TCR beta chain emerged from a study of OX40 agonist ivuxolimab in advanced cancers. Trimming shortened V by 6 bases and J by 6 bases, and 11 bases separated the two germline ends. The CDR3 sequence is 13 residues long. Germline CDR1 and CDR2: KGHSH and LQKENI. As concerns this clone: The antigen is undetermined.

Study-level findings and limits: Blood T cells, both CD4+ and CD8+, expanded clonally by week 6 at 0.1 to 3.0 mg/kg. Expansion of clones was among the lowest in partial responders at 0.1-3.0 mg/kg.

Clones were read by immunoSEQ multiplex PCR, and TCRdb kept only the in-frame ones, dropping some. The table lists approximately 89,000 clones, just over 85% of them singletons. Sequencing was performed on CD4+ or CD8+ T cells sorted from blood, taken in a trial of the OX40 agonist ivuxolimab. The source is an adult with an advanced solid tumor such as melanoma, head and neck, liver or kidney cancer. This chain joins TRBV18 and TRBJ2-2; D may be TRBD2 (6 bases). CDR3 amino acids: CASSETGAGELFF. The CDR3 nucleotides are TGTGCCAGCTCCGAAACGGGGGCCGGGGAGCTGTTTTTT.